The 10 T cell receptor beta chains below were found in one sample sequenced in a study of blood T cell repertoires in COVID-19. Clones were read by immunoSEQ multiplex PCR, and TCRdb kept only the in-frame ones, dropping some. The table records about 200,000 clones, 90% of them present only once. Sequencing used peripheral blood. These TCRs come from a man in his fifties with acute or convalescent COVID-19.

V gene TRBV7-6 combines with J gene TRBJ2-5; 9 nucleotides agree with TRBD2. The trim removed 3 bases at V and 5 bases at J, leaving 16 bases unmatched. The CDR3 is 18 residues long. Germline V gene lookup returns CDR1 SGHVS and CDR2 FNYEAQ. CDR3 DNA: TGTGCCAGCAGCTTGTTTCCAGCGGGGGGCCCGACGAGGGAGACCCAGTACTTC. Amino acids: CASSLFPAGGPTRETQYF. Combining the CDR3 with reference TRBV7-6 and TRBJ2-5 gives the whole variable domain GAGVSQSPRYKVTKRGQDVALRCDPISGHVSLYWYRQALGQGPEFLTYFNYEAQQDKSGLPNDRFSAERPEGSISTLTIQRTEQRDSAMYRCASSLFPAGGPTRETQYFGPGTRLLVL.

V is TRBV10-3 and J is TRBJ1-2; TRBD1 aligns across 11 bases. CDR3 length: 16 residues. The germline gives CDR1 ENHRY, CDR2 SYGVKD. J lost 2 bases, V lost 5 bases, and 7 bases had no gene match. The CDR3 bases are TGTGCCATCAGTTACGGACAGGGGGCAATCAACTATGGCTACACCTTC. The encoded protein is CAISYGQGAINYGYTF.

The chain uses TRBV7-2 and TRBJ1-2; the D is unclear. This CDR3 comprises 15 residues. Trimming left V 1 base short and J 1 base short, with 10 bases between. Germline V gene lookup returns CDR1 SGHTA and CDR2 FQGNSA. CDR3 coding DNA: TGTGCCAGCAGCTTAGTCTACCAGGTTAACTATGGCTACACCTTC. This gives the protein CASSLVYQVNYGYTF.

J is TRBJ2-3 and V is TRBV7-3; 13 bases match TRBD2. This CDR3 spans 20 amino acids. The junction had 11 bases not matched to a gene; V was cut back by 1 base and J by 1 base. The germline V gene encodes CDR1 SGHTA and CDR2 FQGTGA. The CDR3 reads CASSLNFLRTSGGRTDTQYF. CDR3 bases: TGTGCCAGCAGCTTAAACTTTCTTAGGACTAGCGGGGGCCGCACAGATACGCAGTATTTT.

This chain links TRBV5-6 with TRBJ1-2, with D hard to call. Trimming cost V 0 bases and J 6 bases, with 9 bases left between them. The CDR3 runs 13 residues. Germline V gene lookup returns CDR1 SGHDT and CDR2 YYEEEE. In DNA form, the CDR3 reads TGTGCCAGCAGCTTGGCATCGGCGGATGGCTACACCTTC. Amino acids: CASSLASADGYTF.

This clone turned up a few times. The CDR3 sequence: CASSYYPGSDGYTF. The CDR3, as DNA: TGTGCCAGCAGTTACTATCCAGGATCGGATGGCTACACCTTC. The V gene is TRBV6-5, the J gene TRBJ1-2; no clear D. This CDR3 spans 14 amino acids. Trimming took 1 base from V and 6 from J, leaving 12 bases between them. CDR1 and CDR2 from the germline V gene are MNHEY and SVGAGI.

Concerning this clone itself: Likely a read error: the CDR3 ends without its conserved phenylalanine or tryptophan. No DNA is shown, since the ends of the CDR3 on it are uncertain; the CDR3 is the one TCRdb lists. V usage is TRBV7-9 and J usage is TRBJ1-1. Germline CDR1 reads SEHNR; CDR2 reads FQNEAQ (reference sequence). The CDR3 extends over 10 residues, inclusive of both ends. This CDR3 reads CASSPATGSL.

The chain uses TRBV29-1 and TRBJ1-1, with 7 bases fitting TRBD1. The CDR3 has 13 residues. Unmatched junction bases numbered 2, after V lost 3 bases and J lost 1 base. Germline assignment: CDR1 SQVTM and CDR2 ANQGSEA. Here the CDR3 DNA reads TGCAGCGTTGAGGACAGGAGGAACACTGAAGCTTTCTTT. Translation gives CSVEDRRNTEAFF.

The chain joins TRBV24-1 to TRBJ1-5, with a tentative D call TRBD1 (6 bases). Trimming cost V 3 bases and J 3 bases, with 14 bases left between them. Germline assignment: CDR1 KGHDR and CDR2 SFDVKD. The CDR3 length is 16 residues. As DNA, the CDR3 is TGTGCCACCAGTGATACCAGGGGTTGGACCAATCAGCCCCAGCATTTT. Translating it yields CATSDTRGWTNQPQHF.

V gene TRBV6-5 combines with J gene TRBJ2-3; 8 bases map to TRBD2. The CDR3 is made up of 15 amino acids. Germline loops: CDR1 MNHEY, CDR2 SVGAGI. V was clipped by 0 bases and J by 5 bases; unmatched bases: 4. The CDR3 is CASSYSGGAVDTQYF. The CDR3 DNA sequence: TGTGCCAGCAGTTACTCCGGGGGGGCTGTAGATACGCAGTATTTT.